Listed here are 20 T cell receptor beta chains from one sample, sequenced in a study of T cells in Graves' hyperthyroidism and ophthalmopathy. TCR beta CDR3 region amplification was performed from RNA transcripts. The HTBI primer set served for first-round RT-PCR of the TCR CDR3. TCRdb itself ran the multiplex PCR reads through MiXCR, one entry per CDR3 protein. The table includes approximately 520,000 distinct CDR3 sequences, roughly 20% detected once. Material: blood. These receptors were collected from a man in his late teens or twenties with Graves' hyperthyroidism.

This clonotype showed up many times. The V call is TRBV11-1, the J call TRBJ2-4; 7 nucleotides align to TRBD2. This CDR3 spans 16 amino acids. Germline lookup yields CDR1 SGHAT and CDR2 FQDESV (reference sequence). With V trimmed by 5 bases and J by 0 bases, 7 bases remained unmatched. CDR3 DNA: TGTGCCAGCAGCCTCGGGACTACCTTAGCCAAAAACATTCAGTACTTC. Translated: CASSLGTTLAKNIQYF.

In its sample, this clonotype was seen many times. This sequence joins TRBV15 and TRBJ1-5, with unresolved D. Germline-derived CDR1 and CDR2 are LNHNV and YYDKDF (reference sequence). The CDR3 runs 13 residues. Trimming removed 4 bases at V and 3 bases at J, with 7 bases between. Here the CDR3 DNA reads TGTGCCACCAGCAACAGCCCCAATCAGCCCCAGCATTTT. It yields the protein CATSNSPNQPQHF.

The chain couples TRBV6-1 to TRBJ2-7; D not resolved. Looked up from germline, CDR1 is MNHNS and CDR2 is SASEGT. Trimming took 5 bases from V and 2 from J, leaving 10 bases between them. The CDR3 contains 13 residues. The CDR3 DNA reads as TGTGCCAGCAGTCCCCTGCAGACCTACGAGCAGTACTTC. This codes for CASSPLQTYEQYF.

This rearrangement joins TRBV11-1 to TRBJ2-5; D unclear. There are 13 residues in the CDR3. Trimming stripped 7 bases from V and 5 bases from J, with 14 bases between. Germline V gives CDR1 SGHAT, CDR2 FQDESV (reference sequence). The CDR3 DNA follows: TGTGCCAGCAAACCGTACAGAGCGGAGACCCAGTACTTC. This sequence encodes CASKPYRAETQYF.

The chain uses TRBV4-1 and TRBJ2-1; 10 bases are shared with TRBD2. This CDR3 is built from 15 residues. The V and J ends lost 0 bases and 7 bases, in that order; junction bases with no gene match: 3. In germline, CDR1 is MGHRA, CDR2 YSYEKL. CDR3 in DNA: TGCGCCAGCAGCCAAGAAGCGGGGGGGGCGAATGAGCAGTTCTTC. This codes for CASSQEAGGANEQFF.

This clonotype appeared a few times. The genes are TRBV3-1 and TRBJ2-7; D is possibly TRBD2 (5 bases). Trimming stripped 0 bases from V and 0 bases from J, with 9 bases between. This CDR3 is 15 amino acids long. The germline V gene encodes CDR1 LGHDT and CDR2 YNNKEL (reference sequence). The CDR3 loop is CASSQDSGSSYEQYF. The DNA for the CDR3 is TGTGCCAGCAGCCAAGATTCGGGGTCCTCCTACGAGCAGTACTTC.

V is TRBV20-1 and J is TRBJ2-7, with TRBD2 matching 7 bases. CDR3 length equals 14 residues. V lost 6 bases, J lost 2 bases, and 10 bases stayed unmatched. CDR1 is DFQATT, CDR2 SNEGSKA, per germline (reference sequence). CDR3 protein: CSAGRDYPPYEQYF. CDR3 DNA: TGCAGTGCCGGTAGGGACTACCCGCCCTACGAGCAGTACTTC.

This clonotype has a count of ten or more. The chain uses TRBV6-5 and TRBJ1-1; possibly TRBD1 for D (5 bases). Germline V lookup: CDR1 MNHEY, CDR2 SVGAGI. CDR3 size: 14 residues. The germline V and J ends were trimmed by 2 bases and 4 bases, with 11 bases remaining between them. The CDR3 is CASSYGQFGTEAFF. The CDR3 DNA follows: TGTGCCAGCAGTTACGGACAATTTGGCACTGAAGCTTTCTTT.

Here the CDR3 DNA reads TGTGCCAGCAGCCATGCATCCGGGACTAGCAGCTTCGAGCAGTACTTC. The encoded protein is CASSHASGTSSFEQYF. V and J are TRBV3-1 and TRBJ2-7, with 9 bases fitting TRBD2. Germline CDR1 is LGHDT and CDR2 is YNNKEL (reference sequence). The CDR3 contains 16 residues. The V and J ends lost 3 bases and 6 bases, in that order; junction bases with no gene match: 12.

This chain joins TRBV25-1 and TRBJ2-2; 9 bases match TRBD2. The CDR3 loop spans 15 amino acids. The V gene's germline CDR1 is MGHDK and CDR2 SYGVNS. Trimming cost V 4 bases and J 6 bases; bases outside gene matches: 6. The CDR3 region has the DNA TGTGCCAGCAGTGGGCCTAGCGGGAATTCCGGGGAGCTGTTTTTT. Residues: CASSGPSGNSGELFF.

This clonotype appeared once. CDR3 nucleotide sequence: TGTGCCAGCAGTTTATCGAGCCTAGTCCACTATGGCTACACCTTC. Translating gives CASSLSSLVHYGYTF. The J gene is TRBJ1-2, the V gene TRBV27; D gene ambiguous. The CDR3 covers 15 residues. Germline-derived CDR1 and CDR2 are MNHEY and SMNVEV (reference sequence). The V gene lost 0 bases and the J gene lost 3 bases, with 11 bases spanning the gap.

This clonotype was seen more than once but under ten times. This sequence joins TRBV4-1 and TRBJ2-2, with 8 positions matching TRBD1. Germline values: CDR1 MGHRA, CDR2 YSYEKL. V dropped 3 bases and J dropped 5; count of bases not matched to a gene: 5. There are 15 residues in the CDR3. CDR3 nucleotide sequence: TGCGCCAGCAGCCATTACTGGACAGGGACCGGGGAGCTGTTTTTT. As protein: CASSHYWTGTGELFF.

This clonotype came up many times. J is TRBJ1-5 and V is TRBV19; D is unclear. Germline loops: CDR1 LNHDA, CDR2 SQIVND (reference sequence). CDR3 length: 13 amino acids. V gave up 4 bases and J gave up 5 bases, with 9 bases separating them. CDR3 region: CASSTAPDQPQHF. The CDR3 DNA is TGTGCCAGTAGTACGGCCCCGGATCAGCCCCAGCATTTT.

This chain joins TRBV5-1 and TRBJ1-1; D uncertain. V dropped 5 bases and J dropped 5 bases, with 16 bases sitting between them. CDR1 SGHRS and CDR2 YFSETQ come from the germline V gene. This CDR3 comprises 14 residues. The CDR3 coding sequence is TGCGCCAGCAGATTGACTCCGGGAGGGACTGAAGCTTTCTTT. This encodes CASRLTPGGTEAFF.

In this sample, this clonotype turned up many times. This chain joins TRBV10-3 and TRBJ1-1, with D perhaps TRBD1 (6 bases). This CDR3 has 16 residues. V lost 6 bases and J 0 bases, leaving 17 bases between the germline ends. The germline V gene has CDR1 ENHRY and CDR2 SYGVKD. CDR3 loop: CAIRATDRSMNTEAFF. The CDR3 region has the DNA TGTGCCATCAGAGCAACCGACAGGTCAATGAACACTGAAGCTTTCTTT.

This clonotype has at least ten counts. This sequence joins TRBV13 and TRBJ1-3; D is undetermined. V lost 0 bases and J 3 bases, leaving 3 bases between the germline ends. Germline V gene sequence: CDR1 PRHDT, CDR2 FYEKMQ (reference sequence). This CDR3 has 13 residues. The CDR3 is CASSLGHGNTIYF. In nucleotides, the CDR3 is TGTGCCAGCAGCTTAGGCCATGGAAACACCATATATTTT.

This clonotype was observed many times. The gene calls are TRBV7-4 and TRBJ2-7; D is possibly TRBD1 (5 bases). Germline assignment: CDR1 SGHVT and CDR2 SQSDAQ. Trimming pared 2 bases from V and 0 bases from J, leaving 11 bases between. The CDR3 has 15 residues. CDR3 sequence (DNA): TGTGCCAGCAGCTTAAATGGCAGGGTCTCCTACGAGCAGTACTTC. Translated, it gives CASSLNGRVSYEQYF. The full variable domain, its missing parts supplied by reference TRBV7-4 and TRBJ2-7, is GAGVSQSPRYKVAKRGRDVALRCDSISGHVTLYWYRQTLGQGSEVLTYSQSDAQRDKSGRPSGRFSAERPERSVSTLKIQRTEQGDSAVYLCASSLNGRVSYEQYFGPGTRLTVT.

The table lists this clonotype with many counts. The chain is built from TRBV6-2 or TRBV6-3 and TRBJ1-2, with TRBD1 matching over 7 bases. With V trimmed by 6 bases and J by 8 bases, 9 bases remained unmatched. The CDR3 sequence is 13 residues long. Germline CDR1 and CDR2: MNHEY and SVGEGT. The CDR3 is CASSSGQFSGYTF. The CDR3 bases are TGTGCCAGCAGCTCGGGACAGTTCTCCGGCTACACCTTC.

This clonotype occurred many times. The chain recombines TRBV6-1 with TRBJ1-2; D is unclear. There are 14 residues in the CDR3. Trimming removed 3 bases at V and 1 base at J, with 9 bases between. The germline V gene has CDR1 MNHNS and CDR2 SASEGT. CDR3 DNA sequence: TGTGCCAGCAGTGACGTTGTGGTTAACTATGGCTACACCTTC. Amino acids: CASSDVVVNYGYTF.

This clonotype has only a few counts. The chain uses TRBV5-6 and TRBJ2-2; 10 bases agree with TRBD1. V lost 6 bases to trimming and J lost 2 bases; unmatched junction nucleotides: 4. Germline-derived CDR1 and CDR2 are SGHDT and YYEEEE. The CDR3 is 15 amino acids. The CDR3 is CASIRQGANTGELFF. In DNA form, the CDR3 reads TGTGCCAGCATCCGACAGGGGGCAAACACCGGGGAGCTGTTTTTT.